This T cell receptor beta chain stems from a study of T cell responses to AZD1222 COVID-19 vaccine. Study conclusions and caveats: Females made up more of the donors, who were largely white British, and clonal diversity may have come out too low.

This clone was recorded only once. The antigen remains unidentified. Profiled with immunoSEQ multiplex PCR; TCRdb holds only in-frame clones, not every one. This table has about 150,000 clones, 85% to 95% appearing once. Germline V gives CDR1 MNHEY, CDR2 SVGEGT. V lost 4 bases and J lost 8, with 17 bases in between. There are 15 residues in the CDR3. The clonotype was recovered from an adult in good health. This rearrangement joins TRBV6-2 or TRBV6-3 to TRBJ2-2; D not certain. Sequenced material: peripheral blood, taken on day 0 of AZD1222 vaccination. The CDR3, as DNA: TGTGCCAGCAGTTCGTCAGGCTTCAATAGGGGGGAGCTGTTTTTT. Translation: CASSSSGFNRGELFF.